Below, 21 T cell receptor beta chains from the same sample are listed, as sequenced in a study of response to subunit inactivated influenza vaccine. TCRdb re-derived calls from the RT-PCR reads in MiXCR, one entry per CDR3 protein. The table has roughly 540,000 distinct CDR3 sequences, roughly 25% seen once. This sample also appeared in a second study, on T cells expressing NK-cell markers. Per that study: It was by 5'RACE template switching with UMIs that TCR beta cDNA was made.

The starting material was CD4+ T cells sorted from PBMCs, obtained 12 days after vaccination. The receptor set was obtained from a man aged 50 or older who received an inactivated influenza vaccine.

This clonotype occurred a few times. The gene calls are TRBV18 and TRBJ2-7; D uncertain. V was pared by 1 base and J by 5 bases, with 6 bases between. This CDR3 has 12 amino acids. Germline loops: CDR1 KGHSH, CDR2 LQKENI. The CDR3 DNA follows: TGTGCCAGCTCACCACAGGCCAACGAGCAGTACTTC. Its translation is CASSPQANEQYF.

The genes are TRBV11-2 and TRBJ2-3, with D possibly TRBD2 on 6 matching bases. V was pared by 1 base and J by 1 base, with 18 bases between. The length of the CDR3 is 18 residues. Germline CDR1 reads SGHAT; CDR2 reads FQNNGV. DNA of the CDR3: TGTGCCAGCAGCTTAGTTTATCGTAGCGGCCTACGCACAGATACGCAGTATTTT. Protein: CASSLVYRSGLRTDTQYF.

The rearrangement uses TRBV18 and TRBJ2-1, with a tentative D call TRBD1 (6 bases). From germline, CDR1 is KGHSH and CDR2 LQKENI. Between the trimmed V and J ends, which lost 3 bases and 0 bases, there was a span of 21 bases. The CDR3 is 19 amino acids. The CDR3: CASSPQSYRVSSSYNEQFF. CDR3 in DNA: TGTGCCAGCTCACCGCAATCCTACAGGGTGTCGAGCTCCTACAATGAGCAGTTCTTC.

The sample holds a few counts of this clonotype. This chain uses TRBV24-1 with TRBJ2-1; 7 bases are shared with TRBD1. J lost 3 bases, V lost 6 bases, and 7 bases had no gene match. Germline CDR1 is KGHDR and CDR2 is SFDVKD. The CDR3 loop spans 15 amino acids. CDR3 amino acids: CATSFRDSFYNEQFF. CDR3 in DNA: TGTGCCACCAGTTTCCGGGACAGCTTCTACAATGAGCAGTTCTTC.

This clonotype has a count of ten or more. The chain uses TRBV7-8 and TRBJ1-2; 7 bases line up with TRBD1. The CDR3 spans 13 residues. With 0 bases clipped from V and 7 bases from J, the junction kept 2 bases outside the gene matches. CDR1 SGHVS and CDR2 FQNEAQ come from the germline V gene. Written as DNA, the CDR3 is TGTGCCAGCAGCTTAGCAGGGGGCGGTGGCTACACCTTC. Translated, it gives CASSLAGGGGYTF.

This clonotype appeared once. The chain recombines TRBV27 with TRBJ1-1, with D perhaps matching TRBD1 (5 bases). This CDR3 is 16 amino acids long. With 2 bases removed from V and 6 bases from J, the gap between germline ends came to 19 bases. The germline V gene has CDR1 MNHEY and CDR2 SMNVEV (reference sequence). The CDR3 nucleotides read TGTGCCAGCAGTTTAATGGTTAGGGGACTTACGTCTGAAGCTTTCTTT. This sequence encodes CASSLMVRGLTSEAFF.

The chain employs TRBV12-3 or TRBV12-4 and TRBJ2-4; unclear D gene. The CDR3 runs 12 residues. V lost 8 bases and J 5 bases, leaving 10 bases between the germline ends. The CDR3 DNA follows: TGTGCCAGCCGAGGAACGGAAAACATTCAGTACTTC. This gives the protein CASRGTENIQYF.

Only a few counts were recorded for this clonotype. CDR3 in amino acids: CATSGRTHSGNTIYF. The CDR3 DNA follows: TGTGCCACCAGCGGCAGGACACACTCTGGAAACACCATATATTTT. The V and J genes are TRBV15 and TRBJ1-3, with D perhaps TRBD1 (5 bases). With 5 bases removed from V and 0 bases from J, the gap between germline ends came to 11 bases. The CDR3 is made up of 15 amino acids. From germline, CDR1 is LNHNV and CDR2 YYDKDF (reference sequence).

The J gene is TRBJ1-2, the V gene TRBV3-1, with no clear D. Trimming removed 1 base at V and 8 bases at J, with 14 bases between. The CDR3 has 14 residues. The V gene's germline CDR1 is LGHDT and CDR2 YNNKEL (reference sequence). DNA for the CDR3: TGTGCCAGCAGCCAAGGTGTGGGAAGCTCGGGCTACACCTTC. This sequence encodes CASSQGVGSSGYTF.

For the CDR3, the DNA is TGCGCCAGCAGCCCTAGGACTAGCGGGAGGAGATCCCGGGAGCTGTTTTTT. Encoded protein: CASSPRTSGRRSRELFF. The rearrangement links TRBV5-1 to TRBJ2-2; 14 positions match TRBD2. This CDR3 is built from 17 residues. Germline CDR1 reads SGHRS; CDR2 reads YFSETQ. V dropped 4 bases and J dropped 9; count of bases not matched to a gene: 11.

The chain recombines TRBV7-3 with TRBJ1-5; D unresolved. Germline V gene data show CDR1 as SGHTA and CDR2 as FQGTGA. CDR3 size: 13 residues. The V end lost 2 bases, the J end lost 5 bases, and 7 bases lay between the germline ends. CDR3 coding DNA: TGTGCCAGCAGCTTATCATCCGATCAGCCCCAGCATTTT. As protein: CASSLSSDQPQHF.

This clonotype was counted between two and nine times. The chain recombines TRBV7-2 with TRBJ2-3; TRBD2 matches at 8 bases. Germline CDR1 reads SGHTA; CDR2 reads FQGNSA. The J segment lost 3 bases and the V segment lost 3 bases, leaving 11 bases of the junction unmatched. CDR3 size: 17 residues. CDR3: CASSFGLAGGRTDTQYF. In DNA form, the CDR3 reads TGTGCCAGCAGCTTCGGACTCGCGGGGGGTCGAACAGATACGCAGTATTTT.

This rearrangement joins TRBV5-6 to TRBJ1-4; no reliable D call. CDR3 length equals 17 residues. The V gene lost 1 base and the J gene lost 0 bases, with 13 bases spanning the gap. Per germline, CDR1 SGHDT and CDR2 YYEEEE. The CDR3 reads CASSLLENSATNEKLFF. CDR3 coding DNA: TGTGCCAGCAGCTTGCTGGAGAACTCTGCAACTAATGAAAAACTGTTTTTT.

This clonotype has a handful of counts. The V call is TRBV12-3 or TRBV12-4, the J call TRBJ2-1; the match to TRBD2 covers 14 bases. There are 17 residues in the CDR3. With 6 bases clipped from V and 7 bases from J, the junction kept 11 bases outside the gene matches. Here the CDR3 DNA reads TGTGCCAGCAGCCACCTTGGGACTAGCGGGAGAAGGAATGAGCAGTTCTTC. It codes for CASSHLGTSGRRNEQFF.

J is TRBJ2-3 and V is TRBV11-2, with TRBD1 as a possible D gene (6 bases). This CDR3 region has 13 residues. The germline V and J ends were trimmed by 11 bases and 4 bases, with 16 bases remaining between them. The V gene's germline CDR1 is SGHAT and CDR2 FQNNGV. The CDR3 sequence: CAGGAGVADTQYF. The CDR3 DNA reads TGTGCCGGAGGCGCAGGGGTGGCAGATACGCAGTATTTT.

This clonotype was detected ten times or more. This chain links TRBV20-1 with TRBJ1-2; the D gene is possibly TRBD1 (5 bases). This CDR3 comprises 12 residues. Germline loops: CDR1 DFQATT, CDR2 SNEGSKA (reference sequence). V lost 5 bases, J lost 3 bases, and 10 bases lay in between. This CDR3 is CSAVRGDYGYTF. The CDR3 region has the DNA TGCAGTGCTGTCCGGGGGGACTATGGCTACACCTTC.

This clonotype was detected only a few times. V and J are TRBV15 and TRBJ2-3; D call uncertain. This CDR3 spans 13 amino acids. Germline V gives CDR1 LNHNV, CDR2 YYDKDF (reference sequence). Trimming shortened V by 7 bases and J by 4 bases, and 12 bases separated the two germline ends. CDR3 residues: CATNLGSPDTQYF. CDR3 sequence (DNA): TGTGCCACCAACCTTGGTTCCCCAGATACGCAGTATTTT.

This clonotype has a handful of counts. This sequence joins TRBV4-2 and TRBJ2-5; D not resolved. Germline V gives CDR1 LGHNA, CDR2 YNFKEQ. V was shortened by 3 bases and J by 0 bases, with 17 bases between the two germline ends. The CDR3 length is 17 residues. The CDR3 sequence is CASSQEPNRVHQETQYF. The DNA of the CDR3 is TGTGCCAGCAGCCAGGAGCCTAACCGGGTCCACCAAGAGACCCAGTACTTC.

CDR3 DNA: TGCGCCAGCAGTGAGATCGGCAACATTCAGTACTTC. Protein: CASSEIGNIQYF. V gene TRBV10-2 combines with J gene TRBJ2-4, with D hard to call. This CDR3 is 12 amino acids long. V lost 2 bases and J lost 7, with 6 bases in between. Germline lookup yields CDR1 WSHSY and CDR2 SAAADI.

The rearrangement uses TRBV5-1 and TRBJ2-7; 9 nucleotides line up with TRBD2. The CDR3 is made up of 17 amino acids. The germline CDR1 and CDR2 sequences are SGHRS and YFSETQ. V gave up 3 bases and J gave up 5 bases; unmatched junction bases: 15. The CDR3 loop is CASSSPTGTSRGNEQYF. The CDR3 DNA sequence: TGCGCCAGCAGCTCGCCCACCGGGACTAGCCGGGGGAACGAGCAGTACTTC.

The chain is built from TRBV11-2 and TRBJ2-3, with TRBD2 matching 9 bases. There are 18 residues in the CDR3. CDR1 SGHAT and CDR2 FQNNGV come from the germline V gene. V lost 3 bases and J lost 0; bases outside the gene matches: 10. The CDR3 region is CASSLKLAGPTSTDTQYF. In nucleotides, the CDR3 is TGTGCCAGCAGCTTGAAACTAGCGGGTCCAACTAGCACAGATACGCAGTATTTT.